A selection of T cell receptor beta chains follows, all from one sample in a study of OX40 agonist ivuxolimab in advanced cancers. The assay was immunoSEQ multiplex PCR, and TCRdb's table has in-frame clones only and misses some. This sample yields around 50,000 clones, of which approximately 78% are seen a single time; 0.69% belongs to the top ten. The input for sequencing was CD4+ or CD8+ T cells sorted from blood, taken in a trial of the OX40 agonist ivuxolimab. These receptors came from an adult with an advanced solid tumor such as melanoma, head and neck, liver or kidney cancer. CDR3s include the opening cysteine and the closing phenylalanine or tryptophan. A D gene is named only where the DNA matches it firmly. The size entry is marked missing in some rows and otherwise reads once, few, many or a size class.

J gene: TRBJ2-5; V gene: TRBV11-3; clone size: NA; D gene: NA; CDR3 DNA: TGTGCCAGCAGCTTAGGTGTGTTTCTGGGGGGTTCCGACCAAGAGACCCAGTACTTC; CDR3 protein: CASSLGVFLGGSDQETQYF
J gene: TRBJ2-3; V gene: TRBV6-5; clone size: NA; D gene: TRBD1; CDR3 DNA: TGTGCCAGCAGCCCCGGACAGGGACCAACAGATACGCAGTATTTT; CDR3 protein: CASSPGQGPTDTQYF
J gene: TRBJ2-1; V gene: TRBV5-1; clone size: NA; D gene: TRBD1; CDR3 DNA: TGCGCCAGCAGCTTGGGACAGGGGCTCAATGAGCAGTTCTTC; CDR3 protein: CASSLGQGLNEQFF
J gene: TRBJ2-5; V gene: TRBV28; clone size: NA; D gene: NA; CDR3 DNA: TGTGCCAGCAGTTTGCGGCGGCCAGAGACCCAGTACTTC; CDR3 protein: CASSLRRPETQYF
J gene: TRBJ2-2; V gene: TRBV5-1; clone size: NA; D gene: TRBD2; CDR3 DNA: TGCGCCAGCAGCTTGGCCTCTAGCGGGTCCGGGGAGCTGTTTTTT; CDR3 protein: CASSLASSGSGELFF
J gene: TRBJ2-5; V gene: TRBV7-7; clone size: NA; D gene: NA; CDR3 DNA: TGTGCCAGCAGCCCGGGGGTTGCAGCAGAGACCCAGTACTTC; CDR3 protein: CASSPGVAAETQYF
J gene: TRBJ2-1; V gene: TRBV18; clone size: NA; D gene: TRBD1; CDR3 DNA: TGTGCCAGCGGGACAGGGGTCTACAATGAGCAGTTCTTC; CDR3 protein: CASGTGVYNEQFF
J gene: TRBJ1-5; V gene: TRBV15; clone size: NA; D gene: NA; CDR3 DNA: TGTGCCACCAGCAGCCACCTCCTTGAGGTGGGGCATTTT; CDR3 protein: CATSSHLLEVGHF
J gene: TRBJ2-5; V gene: TRBV7-2; clone size: once; D gene: NA; CDR3 DNA: TGTGCCAGCAGCTTAAAGAGGGCCCCAGGGGAGACCCAGTACTTC; CDR3 protein: CASSLKRAPGETQYF
J gene: TRBJ2-6; V gene: TRBV4-1; clone size: once; D gene: NA; CDR3 DNA: TGCGCCAGCAGCCAAGATACGGGGGCCAACGTCCTGACTTTC; CDR3 protein: CASSQDTGANVLTF
J gene: TRBJ2-2; V gene: TRBV11-2; clone size: few; D gene: NA; CDR3 DNA: TGTGCCAGCAGCTTAGATATAGGGGAGCTGTTTTTT; CDR3 protein: CASSLDIGELFF
J gene: TRBJ2-7; V gene: TRBV5-6; clone size: medium-sized; D gene: NA; CDR3 DNA: TGTGCCAGCAGCCTGGCCAGCTACGAGCAGTACTTC; CDR3 protein: CASSLASYEQYF
J gene: TRBJ2-7; V gene: TRBV4-2; clone size: NA; D gene: NA; CDR3 DNA: TGTGCCAGCAGCCAAGATACGAGCGGCTCCTACGAGCAGTACTTC; CDR3 protein: CASSQDTSGSYEQYF
J gene: TRBJ2-2; V gene: TRBV14; clone size: NA; D gene: NA; CDR3 DNA: TGTGCCAGCAGCCAAAGGCCGACGAACACCGGGGAGCTGTTTTTT; CDR3 protein: CASSQRPTNTGELFF
J gene: TRBJ2-6; V gene: TRBV6-4; clone size: NA; D gene: NA; CDR3 DNA: TGTGCCAGCACCGGACCTCTGCGGGGGGCCAACGTCCTGACTTTC; CDR3 protein: CASTGPLRGANVLTF
J gene: TRBJ1-2; V gene: TRBV19; clone size: NA; D gene: NA; CDR3 DNA: TGTGCCAGTAGTTCCGGGGGATTCGTGGACTATGGCTACACCTTC; CDR3 protein: CASSSGGFVDYGYTF
J gene: TRBJ2-7; V gene: TRBV5-5; clone size: once; D gene: TRBD2; CDR3 DNA: TGTGCCAGCAGCCCTAGCGGGGGTTCCTACGAGCAGTACTTC; CDR3 protein: CASSPSGGSYEQYF
J gene: TRBJ1-6; V gene: TRBV5-8; clone size: NA; D gene: NA; CDR3 DNA: TGTGCCAGCAGGGGGAGTTTGGGGGCCCTCCACTTT; CDR3 protein: CASRGSLGALHF
J gene: TRBJ2-5; V gene: TRBV4-1; clone size: NA; D gene: TRBD2; CDR3 DNA: TGCGCCAGCAGCCAAGATCTAGCGGGGACTCCCCAAGAGACCCAGTACTTC; CDR3 protein: CASSQDLAGTPQETQYF
J gene: TRBJ2-7; V gene: TRBV6-1; clone size: NA; D gene: NA; CDR3 DNA: TGTGCCAGCAGTGAAAGTAACCGTCTAGACGAGCAGTACTTC; CDR3 protein: CASSESNRLDEQYF
J gene: TRBJ1-4; V gene: TRBV2; clone size: NA; D gene: NA; CDR3 DNA: TGTGCCAGCAGATTACCGGGAAGTACCGAAAAACTGTTTTTT; CDR3 protein: CASRLPGSTEKLFF
J gene: TRBJ1-1; V gene: TRBV19; clone size: NA; D gene: TRBD1; CDR3 DNA: TGTGCCAGTAGTTTGAATGGACAGGGAGGACGCACTGAAGCTTTCTTT; CDR3 protein: CASSLNGQGGRTEAFF
J gene: TRBJ2-2; V gene: TRBV7-9; clone size: NA; D gene: NA; CDR3 DNA: TGTGCCAGCAGCTTAGCGCGAGGGATGGCCGGGGAGCTGTTTTTT; CDR3 protein: CASSLARGMAGELFF
J gene: TRBJ2-2; V gene: TRBV7-8; clone size: NA; D gene: NA; CDR3 DNA: TGTGCCAGCAGCTTAGGAGGCGGATTACCCGGGGAGCTGTTTTTT; CDR3 protein: CASSLGGGLPGELFF
J gene: TRBJ1-5; V gene: TRBV19; clone size: NA; D gene: NA; CDR3 DNA: TGTGCCAGTAGTAGGAGCCGGGGACTCATTGTCCAGCCCCAGCATTTT; CDR3 protein: CASSRSRGLIVQPQHF
J gene: TRBJ2-7; V gene: TRBV10-3; clone size: NA; D gene: NA; CDR3 DNA: TGTGCCATCAGTGAGTCCATGACAGGCTACGAGCAGTACTTC; CDR3 protein: CAISESMTGYEQYF
J gene: TRBJ1-2; V gene: TRBV6-1; clone size: NA; D gene: NA; CDR3 DNA: TGTGCCAGCAGTGATGGGCAGGTCTATGGTTACACCTTC; CDR3 protein: CASSDGQVYGYTF
J gene: TRBJ2-4; V gene: TRBV6-1; clone size: NA; D gene: TRBD2; CDR3 DNA: TGTGCCAGCAGTGAGGCCAGCGGGGGTAAAAACATTCAGTACTTC; CDR3 protein: CASSEASGGKNIQYF
J gene: TRBJ2-3; V gene: TRBV4-2; clone size: NA; D gene: NA; CDR3 DNA: TGTGCCAGCAGCCAAGAACCCCGGTCCACAGATACGCAGTATTTT; CDR3 protein: CASSQEPRSTDTQYF
J gene: TRBJ1-5; V gene: TRBV6-5; clone size: NA; D gene: TRBD1; CDR3 DNA: TGTGCCAGCAGTGCCTCAGGGGGCTCGGGGCAGCCCCAGCATTTT; CDR3 protein: CASSASGGSGQPQHF
J gene: TRBJ2-5; V gene: TRBV6-5; clone size: NA; D gene: TRBD1; CDR3 DNA: TGTGCCAGCAGTCAGGGGGTAGAGACCCAGTACTTC; CDR3 protein: CASSQGVETQYF
J gene: TRBJ1-1; V gene: TRBV9; clone size: NA; D gene: TRBD1; CDR3 DNA: TGTGCCAGCAGCGTAGCTGGCAGGGGGACCTTCCCTGGAGCTTTCTTT; CDR3 protein: CASSVAGRGTFPGAFF
J gene: TRBJ1-4; V gene: TRBV11-2; clone size: medium-sized; D gene: NA; CDR3 DNA: TGTGCCAGCAGCTCCTTTATCGCAACTAATGAAAAACTGTTTTTT; CDR3 protein: CASSSFIATNEKLFF
J gene: TRBJ1-1; V gene: TRBV6-5; clone size: NA; D gene: NA; CDR3 DNA: TGTGCCAGCACCTCCAGGGGATTGGACACTGAAGCTTTCTTT; CDR3 protein: CASTSRGLDTEAFF
J gene: TRBJ2-1; V gene: TRBV11-3; clone size: NA; D gene: NA; CDR3 DNA: TGTGCCAGCACCGAGAGGAGGGGGCAGGGCGGTGAGCAGTTCTTC; CDR3 protein: CASTERRGQGGEQFF
J gene: TRBJ2-2; V gene: TRBV7-7; clone size: NA; D gene: NA; CDR3 DNA: TGTGCCAGCAGCTTACGTGGAGGGATCGCCGGGGAGCTGTTTTTT; CDR3 protein: CASSLRGGIAGELFF
J gene: TRBJ2-3; V gene: TRBV9; clone size: NA; D gene: NA; CDR3 DNA: TGTGCCAGCAGCGTAGATGTGACTAGCACAGATACGCAGTATTTT; CDR3 protein: CASSVDVTSTDTQYF
J gene: TRBJ2-7; V gene: TRBV6-5; clone size: few; D gene: TRBD1; CDR3 DNA: TGTGCCAGCAGTAGCCCGGGACAGCGTAACTACGAGCAGTACTTC; CDR3 protein: CASSSPGQRNYEQYF
J gene: TRBJ2-1; V gene: TRBV15; clone size: NA; D gene: TRBD1; CDR3 DNA: TGTGCCACCAGCAGATCCGGGACAGGGCTGAATGAGCAGTTCTTC; CDR3 protein: CATSRSGTGLNEQFF
J gene: TRBJ1-4; V gene: TRBV6-6; clone size: NA; D gene: TRBD1; CDR3 DNA: TGTGCCAGCAGCACTCCCCCCGGGACAGCTAATGAAAAACTGTTTTTT; CDR3 protein: CASSTPPGTANEKLFF
J gene: TRBJ2-3; V gene: TRBV11-2; clone size: NA; D gene: NA; CDR3 DNA: TGTGCCAGCAGCCCGGGGACATCTAGCACAGATACGCAGTATTTT; CDR3 protein: CASSPGTSSTDTQYF
J gene: TRBJ1-6; V gene: TRBV27; clone size: few; D gene: NA; CDR3 DNA: TGTGCCAGCAGTTTAGAGGGGGGGACGGTTAATTCACCCCTCCACTTT; CDR3 protein: CASSLEGGTVNSPLHF
J gene: TRBJ2-7; V gene: TRBV6-7; clone size: NA; D gene: TRBD1; CDR3 DNA: TGTGCCAGCACTACCGGACAGGGGTCCTACGAGCAGTACTTC; CDR3 protein: CASTTGQGSYEQYF
J gene: TRBJ1-1; V gene: TRBV19; clone size: few; D gene: NA; CDR3 DNA: TGTGCCAGTAGTACGACAGTTTTGAACACTGAAGCTTTCTTT; CDR3 protein: CASSTTVLNTEAFF
J gene: TRBJ1-5; V gene: TRBV14; clone size: NA; D gene: TRBD1; CDR3 DNA: TGTGCCAGCAGCCTTGGAGGGGGCGGTTATCAGCCCCAGCATTTT; CDR3 protein: CASSLGGGGYQPQHF
J gene: TRBJ2-5; V gene: TRBV7-6; clone size: NA; D gene: TRBD2; CDR3 DNA: TGTGCCAGCAGCCCGGGGGGGCAAGAGACCCAGTACTTC; CDR3 protein: CASSPGGQETQYF
J gene: TRBJ1-5; V gene: TRBV6-1; clone size: NA; D gene: NA; CDR3 DNA: TGTGCCAGCAGTCTGGTCGATCAGCCCCAGCATTTT; CDR3 protein: CASSLVDQPQHF
J gene: TRBJ1-1; V gene: TRBV19; clone size: NA; D gene: TRBD1; CDR3 DNA: TGTGCCAGAGGGACAGGGGGCGACTCGGGGATTGACACTGAAGCTTTCTTT; CDR3 protein: CARGTGGDSGIDTEAFF
J gene: TRBJ1-2; V gene: TRBV9; clone size: NA; D gene: NA; CDR3 DNA: TGTGCCAGCAGCGTAGGTGGGGATGGCTACACCTTC; CDR3 protein: CASSVGGDGYTF
J gene: TRBJ1-3; V gene: TRBV12-5; clone size: NA; D gene: NA; CDR3 DNA: TGTGCTAGTGGTTTGGGGCCCCAGGGTGGAAACACCATATATTTT; CDR3 protein: CASGLGPQGGNTIYF
J gene: TRBJ2-7; V gene: TRBV5-4; clone size: NA; D gene: NA; CDR3 DNA: TGTGCCAGCAGCTTGGACTCCGTGAGCTCCTACGAGCAGTACTTC; CDR3 protein: CASSLDSVSSYEQYF
J gene: TRBJ2-5; V gene: TRBV18; clone size: few; D gene: NA; CDR3 DNA: TGTGCCAGCTCACCAGATACTTTCCAAGAGACCCAGTACTTC; CDR3 protein: CASSPDTFQETQYF
J gene: TRBJ1-2; V gene: TRBV7-9; clone size: medium-sized; D gene: TRBD1; CDR3 DNA: TGTGCCAGCAGGGGAAGACAGGGGCGCTACACCTTC; CDR3 protein: CASRGRQGRYTF